These 29 T cell receptor beta chains came from one sample sequenced in a study of blood T cell repertoires in COVID-19. The method was immunoSEQ multiplex PCR; TCRdb's version includes in-frame clones alone and lacks a portion of them. Found here are 200,000 to 250,000 clones, around 85% of them singletons; the top ten hold roughly 3.8%. The sample was PBMCs or T cells enriched from blood (not recorded which). The receptors stem from a woman aged 40 to 49 with acute COVID-19.

The CDR3 loop is CASTPLKRAGYNEQFF. The CDR3 DNA is TGTGCCAGCACTCCCCTAAAAAGAGCGGGGTACAATGAGCAGTTCTTC. The chain has TRBV9 and TRBJ2-1; TRBD2 matches 7 bases. Germline values: CDR1 SGDLS, CDR2 YYNGEE. The CDR3 has 16 residues. The V and J ends lost 6 bases and 4 bases, in that order; junction bases with no gene match: 13.

This chain links TRBV9 with TRBJ2-3; possible D gene TRBD2, 6 bases. CDR3 length: 15 amino acids. Trimming pared 0 bases from V and 1 base from J, leaving 9 bases between. Germline V gene data show CDR1 as SGDLS and CDR2 as YYNGEE. The CDR3 nucleotides read TGTGCCAGCAGCGTAGCTCCGGGGGGCACAGATACGCAGTATTTT. Amino acids: CASSVAPGGTDTQYF. The full variable domain, with the rest looked up from reference TRBV9 and TRBJ2-3, is DSGVTQTPKHLITATGQRVTLRCSPRSGDLSVYWYQQSLDQGLQFLIQYYNGEERAKGNILERFSAQQFPDLHSELNLSSLELGDSALYFCASSVAPGGTDTQYFGPGTRLTVL.

The genes are TRBV28 and TRBJ2-7; D may be TRBD1 (6 bases). The CDR3 extends over 14 amino acids. CDR1 and CDR2 (germline): MDHEN, SYDVKM. V shed 6 bases and J shed 0 bases, with 12 bases lying between them. CDR3 bases: TGTGCCAGCAGAACTTTGGACAGCTCCTACGAGCAGTACTTC. This sequence encodes CASRTLDSSYEQYF.

The chain has TRBV27 and TRBJ2-7; D may be TRBD2 (6 bases). Per the germline V gene, CDR1 is MNHEY and CDR2 is SMNVEV (reference sequence). CDR3 length: 16 residues. V was clipped by 1 base and J by 0 bases, with 13 bases between them. The CDR3 reads CASSLLGTSTSYEQYF. CDR3 DNA: TGTGCCAGCAGTTTATTAGGGACTTCAACCTCCTACGAGCAGTACTTC.

The rearrangement uses TRBV7-6 and TRBJ2-1; 13 nucleotides align to TRBD2. The CDR3 covers 15 residues. The V and J ends lost 5 bases and 8 bases, in that order; junction bases with no gene match: 6. Looked up from germline, CDR1 is SGHVS and CDR2 is FNYEAQ. The CDR3 DNA is TGTGCCAGCAGCCTCCGACTAGCGGGAGGCCATGAGCAGTTCTTC. Its translation: CASSLRLAGGHEQFF.

This clone has a single count. This chain uses TRBV18 with TRBJ2-7; 7 bases fit TRBD2. Trimming at V came to 3 bases and at J to 3 bases, leaving 11 bases not matched to a gene. This CDR3 contains 16 residues. CDR1 is KGHSH, CDR2 LQKENI, per germline. CDR3 sequence (DNA): TGTGCCAGCTCACCGACCGAGGGACTATCCATCTACGAGCAGTACTTC. Its translation is CASSPTEGLSIYEQYF.

The CDR3 loop is CASYAGFPRDNEQFF. Here the CDR3 DNA reads TGTGCCAGCTACGCTGGGTTCCCTCGGGACAATGAGCAGTTCTTC. The chain joins TRBV6-5 to TRBJ2-1; the D is unclear. Germline V lookup: CDR1 MNHEY, CDR2 SVGAGI. The CDR3 length is 15 residues. Trimming pared 8 bases from V and 5 bases from J, leaving 19 bases between.

V and J are TRBV7-9 and TRBJ2-7, with D perhaps matching TRBD2 (6 bases). Trimming stripped 5 bases from V and 6 bases from J, with 14 bases between. Germline CDR1 reads SEHNR; CDR2 reads FQNEAQ (reference sequence). CDR3 length: 13 amino acids. The CDR3 region has the DNA TGTGCCAGCAGCCCAGGGACTCCTCTCGAGCAGTACTTC. Translated, it gives CASSPGTPLEQYF.

V usage is TRBV5-8 and J usage is TRBJ1-1; 8 nucleotides match TRBD1. Germline V gene sequence: CDR1 SGHTS, CDR2 YDEGEE. This CDR3 is built from 15 residues. J gave up 5 bases and V 4 bases, and 10 bases lay outside the gene matches. For the CDR3, the DNA is TGTGCCAGCAGCCTCATAGGACAGGGAGGTACTGAAGCTTTCTTT. Protein sequence: CASSLIGQGGTEAFF. The whole variable domain, filled in from reference TRBV5-8 and TRBJ1-1, reads EAGVTQSPTHLIKTRGQQATLRCSPISGHTSVYWYQQALGLGLQFLLWYDEGEERNRGNFPPRFSGRQFPNYSSELNVNALELEDSALYLCASSLIGQGGTEAFFGQGTRLTVV.

Comments on this clone: The sample carries other DNA sequences with the same CDR3. The chain combines TRBV4-1 with TRBJ2-7, with D possibly TRBD1 on 5 matching bases. The germline CDR1 and CDR2 sequences are MGHRA and YSYEKL. The CDR3 has 14 residues. The V and J ends lost 4 bases and 2 bases respectively, with 12 bases between them. The CDR3 region has the DNA TGCGCCAGCAGCCTCAGGACGGACACCTACGAGCAGTACTTC. Its translation is CASSLRTDTYEQYF.

The CDR3 nucleotides are TGTGCCAGCATTCCTCGACCGGGACAAAGCGGTGTTAACACCGGGGAGCTGTTTTTT. Amino acid sequence: CASIPRPGQSGVNTGELFF. The chain couples TRBV2 to TRBJ2-2; D perhaps matches TRBD1 (6 bases). V was clipped by 7 bases and J by 2 bases, with 26 bases between them. The CDR3 is 19 residues long. Germline loops: CDR1 SNHLY, CDR2 FYNNEI. Complete variable domain (other parts from reference TRBV2 and TRBJ2-2): EPEVTQTPSHQVTQMGQEVILRCVPISNHLYFYWYRQILGQKVEFLVSFYNNEISEKSEIFDDQFSVERPDGSNFTLKIRSTKLEDSAMYFCASIPRPGQSGVNTGELFFGEGSRLTVL.

The V and J genes are TRBV2 and TRBJ2-1, with 8 bases that match TRBD2. V shed 4 bases, J shed 4 bases, and the junction held 3 bases outside the gene matches. This CDR3 is 14 amino acids long. Germline V gene lookup returns CDR1 SNHLY and CDR2 FYNNEI. The CDR3 protein is CASSGTGGYNEQFF. CDR3 nucleotide sequence: TGTGCCAGCAGTGGAACGGGAGGGTACAATGAGCAGTTCTTC. The full variable domain, completed using reference TRBV2 and TRBJ2-1, is EPEVTQTPSHQVTQMGQEVILRCVPISNHLYFYWYRQILGQKVEFLVSFYNNEISEKSEIFDDQFSVERPDGSNFTLKIRSTKLEDSAMYFCASSGTGGYNEQFFGPGTRLTVL.

This chain links TRBV7-2 with TRBJ1-2, with 7 bases aligning to TRBD1. CDR3 length: 14 residues. After removal of 6 bases from V and 0 bases from J, the junction contained 4 bases not matched to a gene. Per the germline V gene, CDR1 is SGHTA and CDR2 is FQGNSA. CDR3 DNA: TGTGCCAGCAGGGCCCAGGGGGCTAACTATGGCTACACCTTC. Residues: CASRAQGANYGYTF.

The gene calls are TRBV4-3 and TRBJ1-4; 8 nucleotides agree with TRBD1. Unmatched junction bases numbered 5, after V lost 2 bases and J lost 6 bases. The CDR3 contains 15 residues. Germline assignment: CDR1 LGHNA and CDR2 YSLEER. The CDR3 reads CASSQPGGGDEKLFF. CDR3 DNA: TGCGCCAGCAGCCAACCAGGGGGCGGGGATGAAAAACTGTTTTTT.

The chain links TRBV24-1 to TRBJ2-7, with TRBD1 identical over 10 bases. This CDR3 region has 16 residues. CDR1 is KGHDR and CDR2 is SFDVKD in the germline V gene. With 5 bases clipped from V and 3 bases from J, the junction kept 9 bases outside the gene matches. In nucleotides, the CDR3 is TGTGCCACCAGTGGGCCCCCGACAGGGGGCTTCTACGAGCAGTACTTC. This encodes CATSGPPTGGFYEQYF.

The chain joins TRBV19 to TRBJ2-1; D might be TRBD2 (5 bases). V was cut by 3 bases and J by 8 bases, with 14 bases left in between. The germline V gene encodes CDR1 LNHDA and CDR2 SQIVND (reference sequence). The CDR3 extends over 14 amino acids. For the CDR3, the DNA is TGTGCCAGTAGTATCGGGGAGCGGAAGGATGAGCAGTTCTTC. Protein product: CASSIGERKDEQFF. The full variable domain, rest sourced from reference TRBV19 and TRBJ2-1, is DGGITQSPKYLFRKEGQNVTLSCEQNLNHDAMYWYRQDPGQGLRLIYYSQIVNDFQKGDIAEGYSVSREKKESFPLTVTSAQKNPTAFYLCASSIGERKDEQFFGPGTRLTVL.

The genes are TRBV4-2 and TRBJ2-1, with 11 positions matching TRBD2. V lost 6 bases, J lost 1 base, and 5 bases stayed unmatched. Germline CDR1 reads LGHNA; CDR2 reads YNFKEQ. This CDR3 spans 16 amino acids. CDR3 protein: CASRFSGRGSYNEQFF. DNA of the CDR3: TGTGCCAGCAGGTTTAGCGGGAGGGGATCCTACAATGAGCAGTTCTTC.

The rearrangement links TRBV19 to TRBJ2-7; 13 bases are a match to TRBD2. The germline V gene has CDR1 LNHDA and CDR2 SQIVND (reference sequence). The J segment lost 0 bases and the V segment lost 5 bases, leaving 4 bases of the junction unmatched. This CDR3 has 16 amino acids. DNA of the CDR3: TGTGCCAGTAGTCCACGGACTAGCGGGAGCTCCTACGAGCAGTACTTC. Protein sequence: CASSPRTSGSSYEQYF.

V usage is TRBV6-2 or TRBV6-3 and J usage is TRBJ2-7, with 8 bases fitting TRBD2. V was clipped by 0 bases and J by 2 bases; unmatched bases: 3. This CDR3 region has 15 residues. CDR1 is MNHEY, CDR2 SVGEGT, per germline. CDR3 nucleotides: TGTGCCAGCAGTTACTCGGCGGGAGGCGCCTACGAGCAGTACTTC. Protein: CASSYSAGGAYEQYF.

This sequence joins TRBV24-1 and TRBJ2-3, with 8 bases that match TRBD2. V lost 4 bases to trimming and J lost 7 bases; unmatched junction nucleotides: 6. CDR3 length: 14 residues. Germline CDR1 is KGHDR and CDR2 is SFDVKD. CDR3 amino acids: CATSDDTSGYTQYF. The DNA of the CDR3 is TGTGCCACCAGTGACGATACTAGCGGCTATACGCAGTATTTT.

The chain has TRBV3-1 (or the pseudogene TRBV3-2) and TRBJ2-2, with D maybe TRBD1 (5 bases). This CDR3 has 16 residues. Per the germline V gene, CDR1 is LGHDT and CDR2 is YNNKEL (reference sequence). V lost 4 bases and J 4 bases, leaving 16 bases between the germline ends. The CDR3 protein is CASSRLGVGFTGELFF. CDR3 DNA: TGTGCCAGCAGCCGATTAGGGGTGGGGTTCACCGGGGAGCTGTTTTTT.

This clone was counted only a few times. This chain links TRBV9 with TRBJ2-2; TRBD2 might be the D (6 bases). The CDR3 runs 14 residues. CDR1 and CDR2 from the germline V gene are SGDLS and YYNGEE. V was pared by 3 bases and J by 0 bases, with 6 bases between. DNA of the CDR3: TGTGCCAGCAGCGGACTAGCGAACACCGGGGAGCTGTTTTTT. Its protein product is CASSGLANTGELFF.

J is TRBJ2-5 and V is TRBV7-2, with a weak D call TRBD1 (6 bases). Germline-derived CDR1 and CDR2 are SGHTA and FQGNSA. This CDR3 is 15 amino acids long. Trimming took 1 base from V and 3 from J, leaving 12 bases between them. CDR3 loop: CASSLGGTREETQYF. CDR3 coding DNA: TGTGCCAGCAGCTTAGGGGGGACAAGAGAAGAGACCCAGTACTTC.

The chain has TRBV9 and TRBJ2-3; 11 nucleotides align to TRBD2. In germline, CDR1 is SGDLS, CDR2 YYNGEE. This CDR3 is built from 18 residues. Trimming cost V 4 bases and J 0 bases; bases outside gene matches: 10. The CDR3 region is CASSPHSGRASSTDTQYF. The CDR3 DNA reads as TGTGCCAGCAGCCCCCATAGCGGGAGGGCCTCTAGCACAGATACGCAGTATTTT.

The CDR3 is CATSRGVGATEAFF. The CDR3 nucleotides are TGTGCCACCAGCAGAGGTGTAGGGGCCACTGAAGCTTTCTTT. The chain links TRBV15 to TRBJ1-1, with D possibly TRBD1 on 5 matching bases. The V end was cut by 1 base, the J end by 4 bases, with 10 bases between. The germline V gene encodes CDR1 LNHNV and CDR2 YYDKDF (reference sequence). CDR3 length: 14 amino acids.

The chain has TRBV11-3 and TRBJ2-1; no definite D call. The CDR3 contains 14 residues. Germline V lookup: CDR1 SGHNT, CDR2 YENEEA. Trimming left V 4 bases short and J 0 bases short, with 7 bases between. CDR3 bases: TGTGCCAGCAGCTCTTCGAGCTCCTACAATGAGCAGTTCTTC. Its protein is CASSSSSSYNEQFF.

This clone has just one count. The genes are TRBV19 and TRBJ2-3; D is possibly TRBD1 (5 bases). Germline V gene sequence: CDR1 LNHDA, CDR2 SQIVND (reference sequence). This CDR3 is 14 amino acids long. V shed 5 bases and J shed 3 bases, with 12 bases lying between them. The CDR3 protein is CASSASAGTDTQYF. The CDR3 bases are TGTGCCAGTAGTGCCTCTGCAGGGACAGATACGCAGTATTTT.

The chain combines TRBV6-1 with TRBJ2-2; D gene ambiguous. This CDR3 has 13 residues. The germline CDR1 and CDR2 sequences are MNHNS and SASEGT. Between the trimmed V and J ends, which lost 1 base and 7 bases, there was a span of 7 bases. The CDR3 sequence is CASSEVRDGELFF. Here the CDR3 DNA reads TGTGCCAGCAGTGAAGTGAGAGACGGGGAGCTGTTTTTT.

This chain connects TRBV25-1 to TRBJ1-6; unclear D gene. This CDR3 region has 13 residues. With 6 bases removed from V and 7 bases from J, the gap between germline ends came to 10 bases. Looked up from germline, CDR1 is MGHDK and CDR2 is SYGVNS. The CDR3 DNA sequence: TGTGCCAGCAGGGGCAGATACAATTCACCCCTCCACTTT. Its translation is CASRGRYNSPLHF.